Reported below is one T cell receptor (beta chain). Its antigen is not known. The source of the sample is a study of siplizumab effects on memory and regulatory T cells. Study-wide points: No more than a minor fraction of alloreactive clones could be traced back to unstimulated subsets. Alloreactive sequences from unstimulated CD4+ memory cells fell significantly with siplizumab. Naive T cells seemed more diverse than memory cells; they also seemed major alloresponse contributors.

The CDR3 sequence is 14 residues long. Germline CDR1 SGHRS, CDR2 YFSETQ. V was clipped by 0 bases and J by 5 bases, with 9 bases between them. Assay used: immunoSEQ multiplex PCR; TCRdb lists only in-frame clones, some missing. In the table there are under 150,000 clones, about 94% of which are singletons. This rearrangement joins TRBV5-1 to TRBJ2-4, with D maybe TRBD1 (6 bases). The receptor's source is a human donor in good health. The specimen sequenced was non-Treg CD4+ T cells sorted from blood. The CDR3 DNA follows: TGCGCCAGCAGCTTGGGACAGGTCGAAAACATTCAGTACTTC. Translating it yields CASSLGQVENIQYF.